The 31 T cell receptor beta chains below were found in one sample sequenced in a study of CD4+ T cells in melanoma. The assay was immunoSEQ multiplex PCR, and TCRdb's table has in-frame clones only and misses some. The sample lists some 47,000 clones, 89% occurring once. Sequencing was performed on peripheral blood. The source is a human donor with melanoma.

The rearrangement joins TRBV2 to TRBJ2-7; 11 bases match TRBD1. This CDR3 spans 15 amino acids. V lost 8 bases and J lost 4; bases outside the gene matches: 10. The V gene's germline CDR1 is SNHLY and CDR2 FYNNEI. The CDR3 sequence: CASWGRDRGTYEQYF. The DNA for the CDR3 is TGTGCCAGCTGGGGCCGGGACAGGGGGACATACGAGCAGTACTTC.

The chain uses TRBV7-2 and TRBJ2-1, with D maybe TRBD1 (6 bases). V was trimmed by 4 bases and J by 8 bases, leaving 15 bases between them. This CDR3 contains 14 residues. Looked up from germline, CDR1 is SGHTA and CDR2 is FQGNSA. The chain's CDR3 is CASSSPRGLDEQFF. The CDR3 DNA is TGTGCCAGCAGCTCACCCAGGGGCCTGGATGAGCAGTTCTTC.

This clone was detected a few times. The V and J genes are TRBV30 and TRBJ1-1; perhaps TRBD1 as D (5 bases). Trimming removed 5 bases from V and 1 base from J, with 11 bases in between. Germline V gene sequence: CDR1 GTSNPN, CDR2 SVGIG (reference sequence). The CDR3 is 13 residues long. The CDR3 DNA follows: TGTGCCTGGGCCCAGGGTTGGAACACTGAAGCTTTCTTT. Translation: CAWAQGWNTEAFF.

This chain joins TRBV28 and TRBJ1-6; TRBD1 agrees at 8 bases. V trimming: 3 bases; J trimming: 9 bases; junction bases outside the gene matches: 7. The CDR3 runs 15 residues. CDR1 MDHEN and CDR2 SYDVKM come from the germline V gene. The CDR3 protein is CASSFGWTGTSPLHF. The CDR3 nucleotides are TGTGCCAGCAGTTTTGGGTGGACAGGGACTTCACCCCTCCACTTT.

The gene calls are TRBV6-6 and TRBJ2-1; a weak D match, TRBD2 (6 bases). Looked up from germline, CDR1 is MNHNY and CDR2 is SVGAGI (reference sequence). V was shortened by 5 bases and J by 2 bases, with 13 bases between the two germline ends. The length of the CDR3 is 15 residues. The CDR3 nucleotides read TGTGCCAGCAGTGGCCTGGGGGGTCCCTACAATGAGCAGTTCTTC. It is translated as CASSGLGGPYNEQFF.

This clone was found a few times. CDR3 protein: CASSPGTSYEQYF. The CDR3 DNA follows: TGTGCCAGCTCACCAGGAACAAGTTACGAGCAGTACTTC. The gene calls are TRBV18 and TRBJ2-7; no clear D gene. The CDR3 spans 13 residues. Looked up from germline, CDR1 is KGHSH and CDR2 is LQKENI. V gave up 2 bases and J gave up 4 bases, with 9 bases separating them.

This clone was detected once. The chain links TRBV2 to TRBJ2-7; D remains unclear. Between the trimmed V and J ends, which lost 8 bases and 1 base, there was a span of 9 bases. CDR1 and CDR2 (germline): SNHLY, FYNNEI. CDR3 length: 12 residues. Here the CDR3 DNA reads TGTGCCAGCTCCCCAAATTCCTACGAGCAGTACTTC. It encodes CASSPNSYEQYF.

V usage is TRBV6-5 and J usage is TRBJ1-1; D remains unclear. The CDR3 runs to 14 residues. The germline CDR1 and CDR2 sequences are MNHEY and SVGAGI. Trimming took off 3 bases at V and 0 bases at J, with 8 bases between the two ends. The CDR3 sequence is CASSYSAMNTEAFF. The CDR3 bases are TGTGCCAGCAGTTATTCAGCTATGAACACTGAAGCTTTCTTT.

This rearrangement joins TRBV5-5 to TRBJ2-5, with D uncertain. V lost 4 bases and J 5 bases, leaving 9 bases between the germline ends. The CDR3 consists of 12 residues. CDR1 and CDR2 (germline): SGHKS, YYEKEE (reference sequence). The CDR3, as DNA: TGTGCCAGCAGCGGATTCCAGGAGACCCAGTACTTC. As protein: CASSGFQETQYF.

The chain carries TRBV25-1 and TRBJ1-2; TRBD1 agrees at 9 bases. This CDR3 region has 16 residues. Trimming removed 6 bases from V and 2 bases from J; junction bases left unmatched: 10. In germline, CDR1 is MGHDK, CDR2 SYGVNS. CDR3 region: CASSNNRGHINYGYTF. The CDR3 DNA follows: TGTGCCAGCAGCAACAACAGGGGGCATATCAACTATGGCTACACCTTC.

The rearrangement uses TRBV21-1 and TRBJ2-3. TRBV21-1 is recorded as a pseudogene. The CDR3 covers 16 residues. This CDR3 is CASSKRKQVGEDTQYF. For the CDR3, the DNA is TGTGCCAGCAGCAAAAGGAAGCAGGTGGGGGAAGATACGCAGTATTTT.

The chain has TRBV5-1 and TRBJ2-6; possible D gene TRBD1, 5 bases. CDR1 SGHRS and CDR2 YFSETQ come from the germline V gene. The V and J ends lost 0 bases and 0 bases respectively, with 10 bases between them. The CDR3 totals 17 residues. The CDR3 protein is CASSLEPTVSGANVLTF. CDR3 sequence (DNA): TGCGCCAGCAGCTTGGAGCCGACAGTCTCTGGGGCCAACGTCCTGACTTTC.

V and J are TRBV14 and TRBJ1-2; 7 bases line up with TRBD1. The V and J ends lost 3 bases and 8 bases, in that order; junction bases with no gene match: 6. From germline, CDR1 is SGHDN and CDR2 FVKESK. The CDR3 has 13 residues. In nucleotides, the CDR3 is TGTGCCAGCAGCCACTGGGGACAGCTGGGCTACACCTTC. Amino acid sequence: CASSHWGQLGYTF.

The chain employs TRBV12-5 and TRBJ1-5; 8 nucleotides agree with TRBD1. Losses at the gene ends were 4 bases for V and 12 bases for J; bases not matched to a gene: 11. The germline gives CDR1 LGHNT, CDR2 FRNRAP. The CDR3 sequence is 14 residues long. The CDR3 region is CASGSDRGGEGQHF. CDR3 coding DNA: TGTGCTAGTGGTTCCGACAGGGGAGGTGAGGGCCAGCATTTT.

The chain links TRBV6-6 to TRBJ1-5; D is undetermined. Germline-derived CDR1 and CDR2 are MNHNY and SVGAGI (reference sequence). V lost 0 bases, J lost 0 bases, and 6 bases lay in between. The CDR3 sequence is 15 residues long. DNA of the CDR3: TGTGCCAGCAGTTACTCCCGCACTAGCAATCAGCCCCAGCATTTT. This encodes CASSYSRTSNQPQHF.

This rearrangement joins TRBV28 to TRBJ1-4, with D maybe TRBD1 (5 bases). The CDR3 spans 16 residues. V was trimmed by 6 bases and J by 0 bases, leaving 14 bases between them. The germline gives CDR1 MDHEN, CDR2 SYDVKM. The CDR3 reads CASSSQRGPTNEKLFF. The CDR3 DNA sequence: TGTGCCAGCAGCAGTCAGAGGGGACCAACTAATGAAAAACTGTTTTTT.

The chain uses TRBV9 and TRBJ1-1, with unresolved D. This CDR3 is 12 amino acids long. The V and J ends lost 4 bases and 3 bases respectively, with 7 bases between them. Germline V gene lookup returns CDR1 SGDLS and CDR2 YYNGEE. The CDR3 DNA is TGTGCCAGCAGCCCCCTTGACACTGAAGCTTTCTTT. Encoded protein: CASSPLDTEAFF.

The chain has TRBV6-1 and TRBJ1-4; 8 nucleotides align to TRBD1. This CDR3 is built from 15 residues. Unmatched junction bases numbered 7, after V lost 3 bases and J lost 7 bases. Germline-derived CDR1 and CDR2 are MNHNS and SASEGT. CDR3 loop: CASSDLDRVGEKLFF. Here the CDR3 DNA reads TGTGCCAGCAGTGACCTGGACAGGGTGGGTGAAAAACTGTTTTTT.

The CDR3 sequence is CASSLTLGESDTQYF. CDR3 DNA: TGTGCCAGCAGCTTAACGCTGGGAGAGTCAGATACGCAGTATTTT. This chain links TRBV7-9 with TRBJ2-3, with D tentatively TRBD2 (5 bases). Between the trimmed V and J ends, which lost 2 bases and 4 bases, there was a span of 13 bases. The CDR3 loop spans 15 amino acids. CDR1 is SEHNR and CDR2 is FQNEAQ in the germline V gene (reference sequence).

The chain uses TRBV2 and TRBJ2-5; 9 bases map to TRBD2. The CDR3 sequence is 16 residues long. J was trimmed by 4 bases and V by 4 bases; bases with no gene match: 10. Germline V gene lookup returns CDR1 SNHLY and CDR2 FYNNEI. The CDR3 DNA follows: TGTGCCAGCAGTGGGGGACTAGCTGGATGGAGAGAGACCCAGTACTTC. As protein: CASSGGLAGWRETQYF.

CDR3 loop: CASSPQRKEGRGSTQYF. The CDR3 DNA follows: TGTGCCAGCAGCCCCCAGCGTAAGGAGGGCCGGGGGAGTACGCAGTATTTT. This chain links TRBV9 with TRBJ2-3; D perhaps matches TRBD2 (6 bases). Germline V gene sequence: CDR1 SGDLS, CDR2 YYNGEE. V shed 4 bases and J shed 8 bases, with 26 bases lying between them. CDR3 size: 17 residues. The whole variable domain, remainder taken from reference TRBV9 and TRBJ2-3, is DSGVTQTPKHLITATGQRVTLRCSPRSGDLSVYWYQQSLDQGLQFLIQYYNGEERAKGNILERFSAQQFPDLHSELNLSSLELGDSALYFCASSPQRKEGRGSTQYFGPGTRLTVL.

The chain employs TRBV2 and TRBJ2-5; D may be TRBD1 (6 bases). This CDR3 contains 13 residues. CDR1 is SNHLY and CDR2 is FYNNEI in the germline V gene. V was trimmed by 6 bases and J by 0 bases, leaving 8 bases between them. This chain's CDR3 is CASRTGYQETQYF. The DNA of the CDR3 is TGTGCCAGCAGAACAGGGTACCAAGAGACCCAGTACTTC.

This rearrangement joins TRBV28 to TRBJ1-2, with D perhaps matching TRBD1 (6 bases). There are 17 residues in the CDR3. With 5 bases removed from V and 2 bases from J, the gap between germline ends came to 21 bases. Germline CDR1 MDHEN, CDR2 SYDVKM. The CDR3 nucleotides read TGTGCCAGCAGTAAACAGGGTAGGGGTTCCCTAAACTATGGCTACACCTTC. It translates to CASSKQGRGSLNYGYTF.

V is TRBV5-1 and J is TRBJ1-2, with 9 bases fitting TRBD1. V dropped 7 bases and J dropped 7; count of bases not matched to a gene: 8. The CDR3 totals 13 residues. Per germline, CDR1 SGHRS and CDR2 YFSETQ. The CDR3 DNA reads TGCGCCAGCTCGGGGACAGGGAATAGTGGCTACACCTTC. Translating gives CASSGTGNSGYTF.

V gene TRBV2 combines with J gene TRBJ2-1; D is uncertain. This CDR3 region has 12 residues. The V end was cut by 0 bases, the J end by 10 bases, with 7 bases between. In germline, CDR1 is SNHLY, CDR2 FYNNEI. In nucleotides, the CDR3 is TGTGCCAGCAGTGAAGCAGGGATCGAGCAGTTCTTC. This sequence encodes CASSEAGIEQFF.

This chain uses TRBV20-1 with TRBJ2-3, with 8 bases lining up with TRBD1. After removal of 6 bases from V and 10 bases from J, the junction contained 6 bases not matched to a gene. The germline gives CDR1 DFQATT, CDR2 SNEGSKA (reference sequence). The CDR3 totals 11 residues. CDR3 nucleotide sequence: TGCAGTGCCGCCGGACAGGGTGCGCAGTATTTT. It codes for CSAAGQGAQYF.

The gene calls are TRBV5-1 and TRBJ1-6; TRBD1 aligns across 9 bases. With V trimmed by 4 bases and J by 7 bases, 3 bases remained unmatched. Germline loops: CDR1 SGHRS, CDR2 YFSETQ. This CDR3 has 14 residues. The CDR3 nucleotides read TGCGCCAGCAGCCAGGACAGGGGCAATTCACCCCTCCACTTT. Translating it yields CASSQDRGNSPLHF.

The gene calls are TRBV7-3 and TRBJ2-1; a weak D match, TRBD1 (6 bases). CDR1 is SGHTA and CDR2 is FQGTGA in the germline V gene. Trimming stripped 4 bases from V and 0 bases from J, with 10 bases between. The CDR3 totals 15 residues. As DNA, the CDR3 is TGTGCCAGCAGCTGGGACACGAGCTCCTACAATGAGCAGTTCTTC. It encodes CASSWDTSSYNEQFF. Using reference TRBV7-3 and TRBJ2-1 for the parts outside the CDR3, the full variable domain is GAGVSQTPSNKVTEKGKYVELRCDPISGHTALYWYRQSLGQGPEFLIYFQGTGAADDSGLPNDRFFAVRPEGSVSTLKIQRTERGDSAVYLCASSWDTSSYNEQFFGPGTRLTVL.

The chain joins TRBV7-6 to TRBJ1-4, with D possibly TRBD1 on 5 matching bases. Per germline, CDR1 SGHVS and CDR2 FNYEAQ. The CDR3 length is 16 residues. V lost 2 bases and J 4 bases, leaving 14 bases between the germline ends. The CDR3 loop is CASSLSPRGGNEKLFF. The CDR3 DNA follows: TGTGCCAGCAGCTTATCCCCACGGGGGGGTAATGAAAAACTGTTTTTT.

The chain combines TRBV5-6 with TRBJ2-5; D might be TRBD2 (5 bases). Germline CDR1 and CDR2: SGHDT and YYEEEE. The CDR3 spans 17 residues. The V end lost 0 bases, the J end lost 4 bases, and 19 bases lay between the germline ends. The CDR3 is CASSLAEGLDGRETQYF. The DNA for the CDR3 is TGTGCCAGCAGCTTGGCCGAGGGCTTAGACGGAAGAGAGACCCAGTACTTC.

The genes are TRBV30 and TRBJ2-3; D uncertain. V lost 1 base, J lost 0 bases, and 5 bases lay in between. Germline V gene data show CDR1 as GTSNPN and CDR2 as SVGIG (reference sequence). The CDR3 extends over 13 amino acids. The CDR3, as DNA: TGTGCCTGGAGTGAGACTAGCACAGATACGCAGTATTTT. It encodes CAWSETSTDTQYF.